One and the same sample provided the 5 T cell receptor beta chains below, sequenced in a study of PD-1 blockade in classical Hodgkin lymphoma. Each patient relapsed following autologous stem cell transplantation, and prior brentuximab vedotin exposure differed. The method was immunoSEQ multiplex PCR; TCRdb's version includes in-frame clones alone and lacks a portion of them. The sample consists of under 20,000 clones, roughly 80% of them appearing once. The sequenced sample was peripheral blood mononuclear cells (PBMCs), obtained before the second cycle of nivolumab. Every receptor here comes from a human donor with classical Hodgkin lymphoma.

The chain links TRBV6-5 to TRBJ1-1, with D hard to call. Germline values: CDR1 MNHEY, CDR2 SVGAGI. The germline V and J ends were trimmed by 8 bases and 1 base, with 17 bases remaining between them. The CDR3 sequence is 15 residues long. The CDR3 sequence is CASRIGSEPNTEAFF. In nucleotides, the CDR3 is TGTGCCAGCCGAATAGGATCGGAGCCGAACACTGAAGCTTTCTTT.

This clone was seen just once. The chain couples TRBV5-1 to TRBJ2-7, with 8 bases lining up with TRBD1. The CDR3 runs to 13 residues. Germline assignment: CDR1 SGHRS and CDR2 YFSETQ. Trimming took 4 bases from V and 7 from J; bases not matched to a gene: 7. CDR3 in amino acids: CASSTVRGLEQYF. The CDR3 DNA is TGCGCCAGCAGCACGGTCAGGGGGCTGGAGCAGTACTTC.

This clone was detected a few times. The V gene is TRBV27, the J gene TRBJ1-2; TRBD1 is a possible D gene (6 bases). V gave up 5 bases and J gave up 7 bases, with 20 bases separating them. Germline V gives CDR1 MNHEY, CDR2 SMNVEV (reference sequence). This CDR3 spans 15 amino acids. The CDR3 bases are TGTGCCAGCAGTCTCACGACAGGTCTCCCCACTGGCTACACCTTC. Encoded protein: CASSLTTGLPTGYTF.

Notes on this clone: This sample includes further DNA sequences coding for the same CDR3. The chain is built from TRBV30 and TRBJ1-4; TRBD1 might be the D (5 bases). Between the trimmed V and J ends, which lost 0 bases and 8 bases, there was a span of 16 bases. This CDR3 region has 15 residues. Per the germline V gene, CDR1 is GTSNPN and CDR2 is SVGIG (reference sequence). In nucleotides, the CDR3 is TGTGCCTGGAGTGTACGAGGGGAGGGCCTCGAAAAACTGTTTTTT. It codes for CAWSVRGEGLEKLFF. Using reference TRBV30 and TRBJ1-4 for the parts outside the CDR3, the full variable domain is SQTIHQWPATLVQPVGSPLSLECTVEGTSNPNLYWYRQAAGRGLQLLFYSVGIGQISSEVPQNLSASRPQDRQFILSSKKLLLSDSGFYLCAWSVRGEGLEKLFFGSGTQLSVL.

This rearrangement joins TRBV30 to TRBJ1-2; D may be TRBD1 (5 bases). Germline values: CDR1 GTSNPN, CDR2 SVGIG (reference sequence). The CDR3 has 14 amino acids. The V gene lost 3 bases and the J gene lost 4 bases, with 15 bases spanning the gap. CDR3 residues: CAWSLRDSLYGYTF. For the CDR3, the DNA is TGTGCCTGGAGCCTACGTGACAGTCTCTATGGCTACACCTTC.